These 26 T cell receptor beta chains were sequenced from one sample in a study of CD8 T cells in ankylosing spondylitis. TCRdb fed the 5' RACE reads into MiXCR, producing one record per CDR3 protein. The sample contains 350,000 or so distinct CDR3 sequences, roughly 15% of which appear only once. The specimen was blood, either unsorted or a sorted T cell fraction (not recorded which). Receptors originate from a male donor with ankylosing spondylitis or in good health (not recorded which).

This clonotype was seen a few times. V is TRBV5-1 and J is TRBJ2-3; D not certain. The CDR3 runs to 14 residues. The V gene lost 0 bases and the J gene lost 3 bases, with 8 bases spanning the gap. Germline CDR1 reads SGHRS; CDR2 reads YFSETQ. DNA for the CDR3: TGCGCCAGCAGCTTGGACGGCTGGACAGATACGCAGTATTTT. Encoded protein: CASSLDGWTDTQYF.

In its sample, this clonotype was seen a few times. The chain recombines TRBV5-1 with TRBJ2-7; perhaps TRBD2 as D (7 bases). The CDR3 has 14 residues. Germline V lookup: CDR1 SGHRS, CDR2 YFSETQ. With 4 bases removed from V and 1 base from J, the gap between germline ends came to 12 bases. The CDR3 sequence: CASSGGARSYEQYF. CDR3 sequence (DNA): TGCGCCAGCAGCGGGGGGGCCAGATCCTACGAGCAGTACTTC. Looking up the rest from reference TRBV5-1 and TRBJ2-7 gives the full variable domain: KAGVTQTPRYLIKTRGQQVTLSCSPISGHRSVSWYQQTPGQGLQFLFEYFSETQRNKGNFPGRFSGRQFSNSRSEMNVSTLELGDSALYLCASSGGARSYEQYFGPGTRLTVT.

In the case of this clonotype: It may be a read error: a sequence one base away is much more abundant. The chain joins TRBV12-5 to TRBJ2-2; the match to TRBD2 covers 9 bases. CDR3 length equals 17 residues. The germline V gene encodes CDR1 LGHNT and CDR2 FRNRAP. CDR3 bases: TGTGCTAGTGGTTTGGTAGTTAGCGGGAGCCATACCGGGAAGCTGTTTTTT. It codes for CASGLVVSGSHTGKLFF.

This clonotype was seen only a few times. The rearrangement links TRBV20-1 to TRBJ2-7; 11 positions agree with TRBD1. Per the germline V gene, CDR1 is DFQATT and CDR2 is SNEGSKA (reference sequence). Unmatched junction bases numbered 3, after V lost 2 bases and J lost 6 bases. CDR3 size: 13 residues. The chain's CDR3 is CSARRTGGGEQYF. As DNA, the CDR3 is TGCAGTGCTAGACGGACAGGGGGCGGCGAGCAGTACTTC.

This chain uses TRBV27 with TRBJ2-1; 7 bases line up with TRBD1. The germline V gene encodes CDR1 MNHEY and CDR2 SMNVEV (reference sequence). This CDR3 has 16 residues. J lost 6 bases, V lost 3 bases, and 11 bases had no gene match. CDR3 coding DNA: TGTGCCAGCAGTTTCCTCAGGGGGATTGGGTTCAATGAGCAGTTCTTC. As protein: CASSFLRGIGFNEQFF.

The V gene is TRBV3-1, the J gene TRBJ2-6; D is undetermined. The CDR3 has 16 amino acids. With 4 bases removed from V and 0 bases from J, the gap between germline ends came to 10 bases. Germline CDR1 is LGHDT and CDR2 is YNNKEL (reference sequence). CDR3 sequence (DNA): TGTGCCAGCAGCCCCGAACGGAACTCTGGGGCCAACGTCCTGACTTTC. This translates into CASSPERNSGANVLTF.

This rearrangement joins TRBV3-1 to TRBJ1-2, with D hard to call. V shed 0 bases and J shed 2 bases, with 13 bases lying between them. This CDR3 spans 16 amino acids. From germline, CDR1 is LGHDT and CDR2 YNNKEL (reference sequence). CDR3 nucleotides: TGTGCCAGCAGCCAAGATCGGGGATGGGCCAACTATGGCTACACCTTC. Translated: CASSQDRGWANYGYTF. The full variable domain, its missing parts supplied by reference TRBV3-1 and TRBJ1-2, is DTAVSQTPKYLVTQMGNDKSIKCEQNLGHDTMYWYKQDSKKFLKIMFSYNNKELIINETVPNRFSPKSPDKAHLNLHINSLELGDSAVYFCASSQDRGWANYGYTFGSGTRLTVV.

The chain is built from TRBV28 and TRBJ2-3, with 8 nucleotides matching TRBD2. The CDR3 contains 16 residues. Germline V CDR1 and CDR2: MDHEN, SYDVKM. The trim removed 7 bases at V and 1 base at J, leaving 10 bases unmatched. For the CDR3, the DNA is TGTGCCAGCACCCCCCCGGGAGGGGGAGGCACAGATACGCAGTATTTT. Protein: CASTPPGGGGTDTQYF.

This chain links TRBV6-1 with TRBJ2-2; TRBD1 matches 7 bases. The CDR3 has 14 amino acids. After removal of 7 bases from V and 4 bases from J, the junction contained 6 bases not matched to a gene. Germline CDR1 and CDR2: MNHNS and SASEGT. The CDR3 is CASKGDSSTGELFF. CDR3 in DNA: TGTGCCAGCAAAGGGGACAGTTCCACCGGGGAGCTGTTTTTT.

Only a few counts were recorded for this clonotype. CDR3 nucleotides: TGTGCCAGCACCCTCGGCCTCATTAACTATGGCTACACCTTC. Protein: CASTLGLINYGYTF. The chain carries TRBV12-3 or TRBV12-4 and TRBJ1-2, with no clear D. Trimming shortened V by 7 bases and J by 1 base, and 13 bases separated the two germline ends. This CDR3 has 14 amino acids.

CDR3 DNA sequence: TGCAGTGCCCCGCGGGGGGAGCAGTTCTTC. Protein: CSAPRGEQFF. V gene TRBV20-1 combines with J gene TRBJ2-1; 7 nucleotides match TRBD2. CDR1 is DFQATT and CDR2 is SNEGSKA in the germline V gene (reference sequence). V trimming: 6 bases; J trimming: 10 bases; junction bases outside the gene matches: 3. This CDR3 comprises 10 residues.

V usage is TRBV12-3 or TRBV12-4 and J usage is TRBJ1-2; D is perhaps TRBD1 (5 bases). V lost 8 bases, J lost 8 bases, and 24 bases lay in between. The CDR3 totals 15 residues. CDR3 amino acids: CASLRSLGGGQGYTF. In DNA form, the CDR3 reads TGTGCCAGCCTCCGGTCCCTCGGGGGGGGTCAGGGCTACACCTTC.

This clonotype was seen many times. The chain is built from TRBV6-2 or TRBV6-3 and TRBJ2-3, with a possible D match to TRBD2 (6 bases). V was trimmed by 0 bases and J by 0 bases, leaving 13 bases between them. This CDR3 region has 17 residues. Germline V CDR1 and CDR2: MNHEY, SVGEGT. The CDR3 sequence is CASSYSFLALSTDTQYF. In DNA, the CDR3 is TGTGCCAGCAGTTACTCGTTCCTAGCGCTCAGCACAGATACGCAGTATTTT.

V usage is TRBV11-2 and J usage is TRBJ1-6; no clear D. With 4 bases removed from V and 10 bases from J, the gap between germline ends came to 14 bases. Per germline, CDR1 SGHAT and CDR2 FQNNGV. The CDR3 extends over 14 amino acids. The CDR3 loop is CASSSDIRGSPLHF. As DNA, the CDR3 is TGTGCCAGCAGCTCCGACATCCGAGGGTCACCCCTCCACTTT.

This clonotype appeared a few times. V and J are TRBV7-8 and TRBJ2-1, with 11 bases matching TRBD2. The junction had 7 bases not matched to a gene; V was cut back by 2 bases and J by 4 bases. Per germline, CDR1 SGHVS and CDR2 FQNEAQ. The CDR3 length is 17 residues. CDR3 DNA: TGTGCCAGCAGCTTATGGGGGGGGACTAGCGGTTACAATGAGCAGTTCTTC. Translating gives CASSLWGGTSGYNEQFF.

In this sample, this clonotype turned up a few times. The CDR3: CSFSTGVQETQYF. As DNA, the CDR3 is TGCAGTTTTTCCACAGGGGTTCAAGAGACCCAGTACTTC. The genes are TRBV29-1 and TRBJ2-5; 7 nucleotides agree with TRBD1. In germline, CDR1 is SQVTM, CDR2 ANQGSEA. The CDR3 runs 13 residues.

A few counts support this clonotype. The chain couples TRBV5-6 to TRBJ2-5; TRBD1 matches at 9 bases. This CDR3 is built from 16 residues. The J segment lost 2 bases and the V segment lost 2 bases, leaving 7 bases of the junction unmatched. Germline V gene data show CDR1 as SGHDT and CDR2 as YYEEEE. The CDR3 bases are TGTGCCAGCAGCTTTGAGGACAGGGGCGGTCAAGAGACCCAGTACTTC. This sequence encodes CASSFEDRGGQETQYF.

In DNA, the CDR3 is TGTGCCAGCAGCTTAGGAAGACAGGGTGAAGCTTTCTTT. Translation: CASSLGRQGEAFF. J is TRBJ1-1 and V is TRBV7-2; TRBD1 agrees at 7 bases. Trimming took 1 base from V and 7 from J; bases not matched to a gene: 3. The V gene's germline CDR1 is SGHTA and CDR2 FQGNSA. The CDR3 spans 13 residues.

This clonotype appeared a few times. This sequence joins TRBV6-1 and TRBJ2-7, with 10 bases lining up with TRBD2. With 7 bases clipped from V and 0 bases from J, the junction kept 6 bases outside the gene matches. The CDR3 contains 15 residues. Germline V gene sequence: CDR1 MNHNS, CDR2 SASEGT. This CDR3 reads CASTQAGGPSYEQYF. The CDR3 DNA reads TGTGCCAGCACCCAAGCGGGAGGGCCCTCCTACGAGCAGTACTTC.

The V gene is TRBV12-3 or TRBV12-4, the J gene TRBJ2-7; possibly TRBD1 for D (6 bases). Trimming stripped 1 base from V and 3 bases from J, with 19 bases between. CDR3 size: 17 residues. The CDR3 reads CASSLGPPYRANYEQYF. In nucleotides, the CDR3 is TGTGCCAGCAGTTTAGGTCCGCCTTACAGGGCCAACTACGAGCAGTACTTC.

In this sample, this clonotype turned up a few times. The J gene is TRBJ1-3, the V gene TRBV15; D is undetermined. Trimming removed 3 bases at V and 2 bases at J, with 5 bases between. The CDR3 consists of 13 residues. CDR1 and CDR2 (germline): LNHNV, YYDKDF (reference sequence). The DNA for the CDR3 is TGTGCCACCAGCAGCAGTCCTGGAAACACCATATATTTT. The encoded protein is CATSSSPGNTIYF.

The chain links TRBV9 to TRBJ2-7; D is perhaps TRBD1 (5 bases). V was clipped by 3 bases and J by 6 bases, with 19 bases between them. CDR1 and CDR2 from the germline V gene are SGDLS and YYNGEE. This CDR3 is 15 amino acids long. CDR3 residues: CASSARESTGREQYF. The CDR3 bases are TGTGCCAGCAGCGCCAGGGAAAGTACCGGGCGCGAGCAGTACTTC. Supplemented by reference TRBV9 and TRBJ2-7, the full variable domain reads DSGVTQTPKHLITATGQRVTLRCSPRSGDLSVYWYQQSLDQGLQFLIQYYNGEERAKGNILERFSAQQFPDLHSELNLSSLELGDSALYFCASSARESTGREQYFGPGTRLTVT.

This clonotype was counted a few times. The genes are TRBV6-1 and TRBJ2-3, with D unclear. CDR1 is MNHNS and CDR2 is SASEGT in the germline V gene. The V end lost 5 bases, the J end lost 4 bases, and 19 bases lay between the germline ends. This CDR3 has 16 amino acids. CDR3: CASSRSSAPAADTQYF. The CDR3 coding sequence is TGTGCCAGCAGTCGATCGTCAGCCCCGGCGGCAGATACGCAGTATTTT.

The chain carries TRBV5-1 and TRBJ1-1; a possible D gene is TRBD1 (6 bases). V was trimmed by 4 bases and J by 2 bases, leaving 15 bases between them. The CDR3 runs 15 residues. Germline V gene sequence: CDR1 SGHRS, CDR2 YFSETQ. The CDR3: CASSDLRGDNTEAFF. The CDR3 bases are TGCGCCAGCAGCGACCTCAGGGGTGATAACACTGAAGCTTTCTTT.

This clonotype was found a few times. V usage is TRBV12-5 and J usage is TRBJ2-1; 11 nucleotides line up with TRBD2. Germline lookup yields CDR1 LGHNT and CDR2 FRNRAP. The junction had 4 bases not matched to a gene; V was cut back by 4 bases and J by 2 bases. The CDR3 covers 16 residues. The CDR3 region is CASGSGLADAYNEQFF. In DNA, the CDR3 is TGTGCTAGTGGTTCGGGACTAGCGGATGCCTACAATGAGCAGTTCTTC.

The chain is built from TRBV15 and TRBJ2-3, with 9 bases identical to TRBD2. The CDR3 totals 19 residues. Unmatched junction bases numbered 21, after V lost 7 bases and J lost 4 bases. The germline CDR1 and CDR2 sequences are LNHNV and YYDKDF (reference sequence). This CDR3 reads CATTPGRATSGWRADTQYF. DNA of the CDR3: TGTGCCACCACCCCCGGGAGGGCTACTAGCGGGTGGAGGGCAGATACGCAGTATTTT. The entire variable domain, with the rest obtained from reference TRBV15 and TRBJ2-3, is as follows: DAMVIQNPRYQVTQFGKPVTLSCSQTLNHNVMYWYQQKSSQAPKLLFHYYDKDFNNEADTPDNFQSRRPNTSFCFLDIRSPGLGDTAMYLCATTPGRATSGWRADTQYFGPGTRLTVL.